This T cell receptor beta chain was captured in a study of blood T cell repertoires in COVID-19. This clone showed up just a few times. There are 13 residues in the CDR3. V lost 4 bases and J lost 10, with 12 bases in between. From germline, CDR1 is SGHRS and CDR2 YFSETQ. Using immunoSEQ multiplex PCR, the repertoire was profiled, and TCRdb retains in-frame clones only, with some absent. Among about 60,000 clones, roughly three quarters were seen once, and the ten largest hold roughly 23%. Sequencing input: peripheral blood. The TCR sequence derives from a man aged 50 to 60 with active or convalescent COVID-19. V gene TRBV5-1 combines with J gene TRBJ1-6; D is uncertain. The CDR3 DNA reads TGCGCCAGCAGCCTGGAGTCGCGGTCACCCCTCCACTTT. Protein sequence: CASSLESRSPLHF. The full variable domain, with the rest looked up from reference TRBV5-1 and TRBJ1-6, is KAGVTQTPRYLIKTRGQQVTLSCSPISGHRSVSWYQQTPGQGLQFLFEYFSETQRNKGNFPGRFSGRQFSNSRSEMNVSTLELGDSALYLCASSLESRSPLHFGNGTRLTVT.